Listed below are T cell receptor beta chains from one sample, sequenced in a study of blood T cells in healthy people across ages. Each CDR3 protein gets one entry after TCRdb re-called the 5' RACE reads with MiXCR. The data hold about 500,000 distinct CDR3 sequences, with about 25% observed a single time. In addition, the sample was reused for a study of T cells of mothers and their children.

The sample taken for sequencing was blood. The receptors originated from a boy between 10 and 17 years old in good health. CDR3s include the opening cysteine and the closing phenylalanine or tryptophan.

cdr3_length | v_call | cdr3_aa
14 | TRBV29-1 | CSVGEGLAGGEQFF
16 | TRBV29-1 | CSVAGTQTPNTGELFF
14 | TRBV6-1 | CASSDRGGPREQYF
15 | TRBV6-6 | CASSYVRPSVYGYTF
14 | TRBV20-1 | CSAARGGSGETQYF
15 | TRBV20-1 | CSAPPGGTAYNEQFF
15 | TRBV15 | CATSRDPGLAGDQYF
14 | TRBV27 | CASWTSGYHNEQFF
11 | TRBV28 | CASSRGGGYTF
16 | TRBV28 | CVSSLPQGTGSYEQYF
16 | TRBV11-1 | CASSLSSDTGPYEQYF
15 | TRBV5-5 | CASSQLAGAVYEQYF
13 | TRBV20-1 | CSARTPGGNIQYF
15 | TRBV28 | CASSPPDRGSYEQYF
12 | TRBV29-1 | CSAQGQLDEQFF
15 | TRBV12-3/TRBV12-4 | CASSLGRTGSYEQYF
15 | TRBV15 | CATSRVTGNYDEQYF
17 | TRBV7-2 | CASSLVGTSGNTDTQYF
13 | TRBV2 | CAVGPGSSDTQYF
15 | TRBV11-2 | CASSLKGIPTDTQYF
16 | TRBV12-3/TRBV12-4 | CASSLTSGSLKETQYF
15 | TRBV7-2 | CASSFASGQGGTQYF
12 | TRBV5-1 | CASSLNANEQFF
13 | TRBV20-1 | CSQPDRIGETQYF
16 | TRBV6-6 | CASSYRTSRDSYEQYF
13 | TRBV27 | CASGTSGGETQYF
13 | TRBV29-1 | CSVEGVSSYEQYF
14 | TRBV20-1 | CSARDQSNRAEQYF
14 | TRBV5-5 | CASFWGDAKEKLFF
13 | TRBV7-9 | CAVTGRNSYEQYF
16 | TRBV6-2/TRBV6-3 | CASRTDRLDANYGYTF
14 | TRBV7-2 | CASSPSTSGYEQYF
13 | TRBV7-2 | CASSSFMTDTQYF
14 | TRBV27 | CASSLSGGWDGYTF
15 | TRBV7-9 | CASSPQGGSPYEQYF
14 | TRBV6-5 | CASRYGSGRETQYF
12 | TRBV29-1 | CSVEDEGYEQYF
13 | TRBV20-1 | CSASSGATYEQYF
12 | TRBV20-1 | CSARSWDQPQHF
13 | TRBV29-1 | CSVSDGTHYGYTF
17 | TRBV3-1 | CASNRQGTSGSNNEQFF
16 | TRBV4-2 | CASSESPELRYNEQFF
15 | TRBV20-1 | CSAHDRVLINTEAFF
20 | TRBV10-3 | CAISELVASGEYSGANVLTF
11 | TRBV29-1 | CSRNSRSEQFF
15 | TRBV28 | CASSFNGARSYEQYF
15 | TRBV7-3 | CASSFTGTSGETQYF
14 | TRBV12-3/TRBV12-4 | CASSPGGQFNEQFF
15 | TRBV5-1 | CASSSPEGTDQPQHF
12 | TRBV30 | CATWDQNEKLFF
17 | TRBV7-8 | CASSHLDRGLGTDTQYF
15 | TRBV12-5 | CASGLALDSTDTQYF
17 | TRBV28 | CASSLLTTVATNEKLFF
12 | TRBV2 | CTSRTGGTEAFF
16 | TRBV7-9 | CASSEYISGLQETQYF
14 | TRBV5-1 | CASSLGQGNEKLFF
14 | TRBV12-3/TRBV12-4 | CASTLDSGYNEQFF
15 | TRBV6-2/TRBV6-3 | CASSYSAGGGNEQFF
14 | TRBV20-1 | CSARRGHRGAEAFF